Presented here are 31 T cell receptor beta chains from one specimen sequenced in a study of blood T cell repertoires in COVID-19. Assay used: immunoSEQ multiplex PCR; TCRdb lists only in-frame clones, some missing. The sample holds approximately 300,000 clones, 80% to 95% seen once. The sequenced sample was PBMCs or T cells enriched from blood (not recorded which). The source of these receptors is a woman aged 25 to 39 who had recovered from COVID-19.

This clone was seen more than once but under ten times. This sequence joins TRBV15 and TRBJ2-7, with a weak D call TRBD1 (5 bases). CDR1 and CDR2 (germline): LNHNV, YYDKDF (reference sequence). V lost 0 bases, J lost 4 bases, and 7 bases lay in between. There are 13 residues in the CDR3. The CDR3 nucleotides read TGTGCCACCAGCAGAGAAAGGGGTTACGAGCAGTACTTC. Its translation: CATSRERGYEQYF.

The chain combines TRBV25-1 with TRBJ2-7; D is unresolved. V lost 2 bases and J 8 bases, leaving 13 bases between the germline ends. The CDR3 extends over 13 amino acids. Germline CDR1 and CDR2: MGHDK and SYGVNS. CDR3: CASSETDATKQYF. DNA of the CDR3: TGTGCCAGCAGTGAAACAGACGCTACGAAGCAGTACTTC.

The chain recombines TRBV27 with TRBJ2-1; D unclear. Per the germline V gene, CDR1 is MNHEY and CDR2 is SMNVEV (reference sequence). The CDR3 is 14 amino acids. V shed 2 bases and J shed 1 base, with 6 bases lying between them. CDR3 in DNA: TGTGCCAGCAGTTTAGCGTTATCCTACAATGAGCAGTTCTTC. It translates to CASSLALSYNEQFF.

V usage is TRBV5-1 and J usage is TRBJ2-1; TRBD2 matches 7 bases. CDR3 length: 15 residues. Germline trimming cut 0 bases from V and 8 bases from J; bases unmatched to any gene: 8. Germline V CDR1 and CDR2: SGHRS, YFSETQ. CDR3 nucleotide sequence: TGCGCCAGCAGCTTGGGCGGCGGGAGTCGAGATGAGCAGTTCTTC. Its translation is CASSLGGGSRDEQFF.

The chain recombines TRBV28 with TRBJ2-3; TRBD2 matches 7 bases. The J segment lost 1 base and the V segment lost 6 bases, leaving 7 bases of the junction unmatched. Germline values: CDR1 MDHEN, CDR2 SYDVKM. The CDR3 sequence is 15 residues long. The DNA of the CDR3 is TGTGCCAGCAGCCGAACTAGCGCAGGCACAGATACGCAGTATTTT. This encodes CASSRTSAGTDTQYF.

This sequence joins TRBV25-1 and TRBJ2-1; no clear D gene. V lost 4 bases to trimming and J lost 7 bases, with 5 bases between them. The CDR3 length is 11 residues. Germline V gives CDR1 MGHDK, CDR2 SYGVNS. CDR3 amino acids: CASSGANEQFF. The DNA of the CDR3 is TGTGCCAGCAGTGGGGCAAATGAGCAGTTCTTC.

V and J are TRBV19 and TRBJ1-5; TRBD1 aligns across 9 bases. The CDR3 is 16 amino acids. V was pared by 5 bases and J by 2 bases, with 7 bases of the junction left unmatched. Germline lookup yields CDR1 LNHDA and CDR2 SQIVND (reference sequence). Here the CDR3 DNA reads TGTGCCAGTAGTTTACAGGGGGCGAGGGGCAATCAGCCCCAGCATTTT. It is translated as CASSLQGARGNQPQHF.

This chain joins TRBV18 and TRBJ2-1, with 11 bases identical to TRBD1. From germline, CDR1 is KGHSH and CDR2 LQKENI. J was trimmed by 6 bases and V by 2 bases; bases with no gene match: 9. This CDR3 contains 17 residues. The CDR3 DNA is TGTGCCAGCTCACCAATCGGTAGAGGGACAGGGGGCAATGAGCAGTTCTTC. Amino acids: CASSPIGRGTGGNEQFF.

The chain employs TRBV18 and TRBJ1-1; D is undetermined. CDR1 and CDR2 from the germline V gene are KGHSH and LQKENI. Trimming took 3 bases from V and 4 from J, leaving 9 bases between them. The CDR3 sequence is 13 residues long. CDR3 bases: TGTGCCAGCTCACCTGGGGAGGGCACTGAAGCTTTCTTT. It encodes CASSPGEGTEAFF.

The rearrangement joins TRBV23-1 to TRBJ1-1, with D tentatively TRBD1 (5 bases). TRBV23-1 falls under the ORF class, with uncertain function. The CDR3 runs to 16 residues. Deletions cut 10 bases from V and 4 bases from J, with 25 bases between. CDR3 in amino acids: CANVHRLRPGGTEAFF. CDR3 DNA: TGCGCCAACGTACACAGGCTCCGACCTGGTGGCACTGAAGCTTTCTTT.

V is TRBV27 and J is TRBJ2-3; weak D call: TRBD2 (5 bases). V gave up 3 bases and J gave up 2 bases, with 9 bases separating them. The CDR3 is 14 residues long. Looked up from germline, CDR1 is MNHEY and CDR2 is SMNVEV (reference sequence). DNA of the CDR3: TGTGCCAGCAGTTTCCTCCGGGACACAGATACGCAGTATTTT. Its protein is CASSFLRDTDTQYF.

This chain links TRBV4-2 with TRBJ2-7; 13 bases match TRBD2. This CDR3 has 16 residues. From germline, CDR1 is LGHNA and CDR2 YNFKEQ. V trimming: 2 bases; J trimming: 4 bases; junction bases outside the gene matches: 5. As DNA, the CDR3 is TGTGCCAGCAGCCAACCGACTAGCGGGAGGCCTTACGAGCAGTACTTC. It codes for CASSQPTSGRPYEQYF.

The V and J genes are TRBV21-1 and TRBJ1-2; no check of the table's D call, TRBD1, against the DNA was made. TRBV21-1 is a recognized pseudogene. CDR3 length: 14 amino acids. The CDR3 loop reads CASSKQGLNYGYTF. The CDR3 DNA reads TGTGCCAGCAGCAAACAGGGCCTTAACTATGGCTACACCTTC.

V is TRBV28 and J is TRBJ1-5; D unresolved. The germline gives CDR1 MDHEN, CDR2 SYDVKM. Trimming left V 7 bases short and J 4 bases short, with 11 bases between. The CDR3 covers 13 residues. The CDR3 region is CASNKRGNQPQHF. The CDR3 DNA is TGTGCCAGCAACAAACGAGGGAATCAGCCCCAGCATTTT.

This clone was picked up one time. The CDR3 loop reads CASSNGGARISGANVLTF. The CDR3 nucleotides are TGTGCCAGCAGCAATGGGGGGGCCCGAATCTCTGGGGCCAACGTCCTGACTTTC. The gene calls are TRBV2 and TRBJ2-6; D possibly corresponds to TRBD2 (7 bases). The ends were cut back, 6 bases at V and 0 bases at J, with 18 bases in the middle. Germline values: CDR1 SNHLY, CDR2 FYNNEI. The CDR3 extends over 18 amino acids.

The count of this clone is one. The chain combines TRBV24-1 with TRBJ1-1; TRBD1 aligns across 8 bases. Unmatched junction bases numbered 12, after V lost 4 bases and J lost 0 bases. Germline CDR1 is KGHDR and CDR2 is SFDVKD. The CDR3 loop spans 18 amino acids. CDR3 bases: TGTGCCACCAGTGACGGGACAGGTGGGGTGGGCATGAACACTGAAGCTTTCTTT. Amino acids: CATSDGTGGVGMNTEAFF.

V and J are TRBV7-2 and TRBJ2-1, with 9 bases that match TRBD2. Trimming took 5 bases from V and 5 from J; bases not matched to a gene: 7. The CDR3 loop spans 15 amino acids. The germline gives CDR1 SGHTA, CDR2 FQGNSA. CDR3 sequence: CASSRFGGRDNEQFF. CDR3 DNA sequence: TGTGCCAGCAGCCGCTTCGGCGGGAGGGACAATGAGCAGTTCTTC.

This clone appeared a single time. The chain uses TRBV12-3 or TRBV12-4 and TRBJ1-2; D not resolved. V lost 6 bases and J lost 2, with 10 bases in between. This CDR3 is built from 13 residues. CDR3 nucleotide sequence: TGTGCCAGCAGCCCAAGCTCGAACTATGGCTACACCTTC. This codes for CASSPSSNYGYTF.

The rearrangement links TRBV6-2 or TRBV6-3 to TRBJ2-7; D is unclear. Trimming pared 4 bases from V and 3 bases from J, leaving 4 bases between. CDR1 and CDR2 (germline): MNHEY, SVGEGT. The CDR3 is 11 residues long. The CDR3 loop is CASSSLYEQYF. CDR3 in DNA: TGTGCCAGCAGTTCCCTCTACGAGCAGTACTTC.

The J gene is TRBJ2-5, the V gene TRBV19; D unclear. Germline V lookup: CDR1 LNHDA, CDR2 SQIVND (reference sequence). V lost 2 bases, J lost 5 bases, and 15 bases lay in between. The CDR3 contains 15 residues. Here the CDR3 reads CASSIQAGGRETQYF. The CDR3 nucleotides are TGTGCCAGTAGTATACAGGCAGGTGGAAGGGAGACCCAGTACTTC. The complete variable domain, with remaining parts taken from reference TRBV19 and TRBJ2-5, reads DGGITQSPKYLFRKEGQNVTLSCEQNLNHDAMYWYRQDPGQGLRLIYYSQIVNDFQKGDIAEGYSVSREKKESFPLTVTSAQKNPTAFYLCASSIQAGGRETQYFGPGTRLLVL.

The V gene is TRBV20-1, the J gene TRBJ1-1; no clear D gene. Germline assignment: CDR1 DFQATT and CDR2 SNEGSKA (reference sequence). The CDR3 has 12 amino acids. The germline V and J ends were trimmed by 3 bases and 4 bases, with 9 bases remaining between them. CDR3 in amino acids: CSASRSGTEAFF. The DNA for the CDR3 is TGCAGTGCTAGTAGGTCGGGCACTGAAGCTTTCTTT.

This clone is a singleton in its sample. The chain links TRBV18 to TRBJ2-2, with 8 positions matching TRBD1. Germline CDR1 and CDR2: KGHSH and LQKENI. The V segment lost 3 bases and the J segment 6 bases; nucleotides outside the gene matches: 12. The CDR3 length is 17 residues. The CDR3 sequence is CASSPSNRGLTPGELFF. DNA for the CDR3: TGTGCCAGCTCACCGTCTAACAGGGGGTTGACTCCCGGGGAGCTGTTTTTT.

The rearrangement links TRBV29-1 to TRBJ1-1, with D maybe TRBD1 (5 bases). The CDR3 covers 14 residues. Per germline, CDR1 SQVTM and CDR2 ANQGSEA. V was trimmed by 6 bases and J by 4 bases, leaving 18 bases between them. CDR3 amino acids: CSVRGGAGRTEAFF. The CDR3 DNA is TGCAGCGTCAGAGGCGGGGCGGGACGCACTGAAGCTTTCTTT.

This sequence joins TRBV2 and TRBJ1-5; unclear D gene. Germline values: CDR1 SNHLY, CDR2 FYNNEI. V gave up 5 bases and J gave up 3 bases, with 8 bases separating them. The CDR3 sequence is 13 residues long. CDR3 residues: CASSKEANQPQHF. The CDR3 nucleotides are TGTGCCAGCAGTAAAGAAGCCAATCAGCCCCAGCATTTT.

The chain recombines TRBV24-1 with TRBJ1-5, with 7 positions matching TRBD1. The CDR3 sequence is 15 residues long. Germline V gene lookup returns CDR1 KGHDR and CDR2 SFDVKD. The junction had 7 bases not matched to a gene; V was cut back by 3 bases and J by 6 bases. For the CDR3, the DNA is TGTGCCACCAGTGATAACAGGGGATTGGGTCAGCCCCAGCATTTT. This gives the protein CATSDNRGLGQPQHF.

The rearrangement links TRBV19 to TRBJ2-2; 9 bases agree with TRBD1. CDR3 length: 15 residues. The germline V gene encodes CDR1 LNHDA and CDR2 SQIVND (reference sequence). The V gene end was trimmed by 3 bases and the J gene end by 7 bases; junction bases not matched to a gene: 6. Written as DNA, the CDR3 is TGTGCCAGTAGTATCGGACAGGGGATCGTCGGGGAGCTGTTTTTT. Its protein product is CASSIGQGIVGELFF. The full variable domain, rest sourced from reference TRBV19 and TRBJ2-2, is DGGITQSPKYLFRKEGQNVTLSCEQNLNHDAMYWYRQDPGQGLRLIYYSQIVNDFQKGDIAEGYSVSREKKESFPLTVTSAQKNPTAFYLCASSIGQGIVGELFFGEGSRLTVL.

V is TRBV20-1 and J is TRBJ2-2; no definite D call. CDR1 and CDR2 (germline): DFQATT, SNEGSKA (reference sequence). The CDR3 is 13 residues long. Trimming took 3 bases from V and 0 from J, leaving 5 bases between them. The CDR3 bases are TGCAGTGCTAGTAATACGAACACCGGGGAGCTGTTTTTT. This encodes CSASNTNTGELFF.

The chain employs TRBV11-3 and TRBJ2-1; the match to TRBD2 covers 14 bases. Losses at the gene ends were 5 bases for V and 6 bases for J; bases not matched to a gene: 3. Germline CDR1 SGHNT, CDR2 YENEEA. CDR3 length: 15 residues. The CDR3 nucleotides are TGTGCCAGCAGCCGCGGGACTAGCGGGAGCAATGAGCAGTTCTTC. It codes for CASSRGTSGSNEQFF.

V is TRBV19 and J is TRBJ2-1; TRBD1 aligns across 11 bases. The trim removed 8 bases at V and 8 bases at J, leaving 5 bases unmatched. Germline V CDR1 and CDR2: LNHDA, SQIVND (reference sequence). The CDR3 totals 13 residues. CDR3 region: CASGTGGSHEQFF. CDR3 nucleotides: TGTGCCAGTGGGACAGGGGGATCCCATGAGCAGTTCTTC.

V is TRBV12-3 or TRBV12-4 and J is TRBJ2-7; D is undetermined. Trimming took 2 bases from V and 6 from J, leaving 8 bases between them. This CDR3 has 12 residues. CDR3 sequence reads: CASSLHSGEQYF. For the CDR3, the DNA is TGTGCCAGCAGTTTACACAGTGGCGAGCAGTACTTC.

In DNA form, the CDR3 reads TGCGCCAGCAGCTTGGGCGGGGGATTGAACACTGAAGCTTTCTTT. Translated, it gives CASSLGGGLNTEAFF. V usage is TRBV5-1 and J usage is TRBJ1-1; a possible D gene is TRBD1 (5 bases). The CDR3 is 15 residues long. Germline loops: CDR1 SGHRS, CDR2 YFSETQ. Deletions cut 0 bases from V and 0 bases from J, with 9 bases between. Using reference TRBV5-1 and TRBJ1-1 for the parts outside the CDR3, the full variable domain is KAGVTQTPRYLIKTRGQQVTLSCSPISGHRSVSWYQQTPGQGLQFLFEYFSETQRNKGNFPGRFSGRQFSNSRSEMNVSTLELGDSALYLCASSLGGGLNTEAFFGQGTRLTVV.